One sample yielded the 27 T cell receptor beta chains listed below, sequenced in a study of radiation and T cells in renal cell carcinoma. Time point described: blood 4 weeks post-SBRT, at nephrectomy. Treatment given: 15 Gy SBRT to primary tumor, nephrectomy 4 weeks later. Clones were read by immunoSEQ multiplex PCR, and TCRdb kept only the in-frame ones, dropping some. The sample holds around 95,000 clones, 84% seen once. This sample comprised blood, obtained from a patient whose treatment included radiotherapy and nephrectomy. The receptors originated from a man aged 60-69 years with renal cell carcinoma.

This clone has a handful of counts. This chain uses TRBV10-3 with TRBJ2-3; 11 positions match TRBD1. This CDR3 contains 14 residues. CDR1 and CDR2 from the germline V gene are ENHRY and SYGVKD. V trimming: 10 bases; J trimming: 2 bases; junction bases outside the gene matches: 5. CDR3 DNA sequence: TGTGCCACCGCGGACAGGGGGCTCACAGATACGCAGTATTTT. This translates into CATADRGLTDTQYF.

V is TRBV27 and J is TRBJ2-3; 7 bases map to TRBD2. This CDR3 contains 16 residues. Trimming took 4 bases from V and 0 from J; bases not matched to a gene: 7. Looked up from germline, CDR1 is MNHEY and CDR2 is SMNVEV (reference sequence). The CDR3 region is CASSWGGRASTDTQYF. In DNA form, the CDR3 reads TGTGCCAGCAGTTGGGGGGGACGGGCCAGCACAGATACGCAGTATTTT.

This rearrangement joins TRBV4-3 to TRBJ2-7, with a possible D match to TRBD2 (6 bases). With 5 bases removed from V and 5 bases from J, the gap between germline ends came to 19 bases. The CDR3 covers 15 residues. Germline V gene lookup returns CDR1 LGHNA and CDR2 YSLEER. The CDR3 DNA is TGCGCCAGCAGCTGGGACTTCGGCTATGGAAACGAGCAGTACTTC. Its translation is CASSWDFGYGNEQYF.

This chain joins TRBV18 and TRBJ2-2, with 10 bases matching TRBD1. The CDR3 has 16 residues. CDR1 KGHSH and CDR2 LQKENI come from the germline V gene. V shed 6 bases and J 7 bases; nucleotides not matched to a gene: 11. The CDR3 here is CASSRDPGQGNGELFF. CDR3 nucleotides: TGTGCCAGCTCGCGGGATCCGGGACAGGGGAACGGGGAGCTGTTTTTT.

The rearrangement joins TRBV13 to TRBJ2-1; tentative D call: TRBD2 (7 bases). V was clipped by 5 bases and J by 8 bases, with 22 bases between them. CDR1 is PRHDT and CDR2 is FYEKMQ in the germline V gene (reference sequence). The CDR3 totals 16 residues. The CDR3 DNA follows: TGTGCCAGCAGCCCTCGGGGGGCGGGAGCCCCCCATGAGCAGTTCTTC. Its protein product is CASSPRGAGAPHEQFF.

The chain recombines TRBV10-3 with TRBJ1-4; D is ambiguous. The germline CDR1 and CDR2 sequences are ENHRY and SYGVKD. This CDR3 has 14 residues. V was shortened by 2 bases and J by 2 bases, with 6 bases between the two germline ends. The CDR3 DNA reads as TGTGCCATCAGTGAGGCGGGGACTAATGAAAAACTGTTTTTT. This gives the protein CAISEAGTNEKLFF.

This chain joins TRBV5-1 and TRBJ1-1, with D uncertain. The CDR3 has 11 amino acids. Germline values: CDR1 SGHRS, CDR2 YFSETQ. Trimming removed 6 bases from V and 6 bases from J, with 9 bases in between. DNA for the CDR3: TGCGCCAGCAAAAGGGCCTCTGAAGCTTTCTTT. It specifies CASKRASEAFF.

Notes on this clone: The same CDR3 also results from other DNA sequences found in this sample. The V and J genes are TRBV27 and TRBJ1-2; TRBD1 aligns across 8 bases. Germline CDR1 MNHEY, CDR2 SMNVEV (reference sequence). J was trimmed by 8 bases and V by 2 bases; bases with no gene match: 4. The CDR3 loop spans 13 amino acids. Written as DNA, the CDR3 is TGTGCCAGCAGTTTACGGGCAGGGGGCGGCTACACCTTC. Protein product: CASSLRAGGGYTF.

The CDR3 spells CASTLDGYEQYF. The CDR3 DNA follows: TGTGCCAGCACTTTGGACGGGTACGAGCAGTACTTC. V usage is TRBV6-1 and J usage is TRBJ2-7, with D hard to call. CDR3 length equals 12 residues. Germline V gives CDR1 MNHNS, CDR2 SASEGT. With 7 bases removed from V and 4 bases from J, the gap between germline ends came to 11 bases.

In this sample, this clone turned up once. This chain uses TRBV30 with TRBJ1-5, with D maybe TRBD1 (5 bases). Germline V gene data show CDR1 as GTSNPN and CDR2 as SVGIG (reference sequence). Trimming stripped 4 bases from V and 5 bases from J, with 12 bases between. The length of the CDR3 is 13 residues. CDR3 sequence (DNA): TGTGCCTGGAAGTCAGGGTGGGATCAGCCCCAGCATTTT. Translation gives CAWKSGWDQPQHF.

The genes are TRBV7-2 and TRBJ2-5; the match to TRBD2 covers 8 bases. The CDR3 is 16 amino acids. Losses at the gene ends were 3 bases for V and 4 bases for J; bases not matched to a gene: 10. The germline V gene has CDR1 SGHTA and CDR2 FQGNSA. In nucleotides, the CDR3 is TGTGCCAGCAGCTTGGTAGTTGAGACTAGCGTAGAGACCCAGTACTTC. Encoded protein: CASSLVVETSVETQYF.

The chain employs TRBV2 and TRBJ2-7, with 9 bases lining up with TRBD1. Germline CDR1 SNHLY, CDR2 FYNNEI. J was trimmed by 5 bases and V by 7 bases; bases with no gene match: 9. The CDR3 loop spans 14 amino acids. CDR3 DNA sequence: TGTGCCAGCATCGTACAGGGGGCCATAAACGAGCAGTACTTC. It codes for CASIVQGAINEQYF. The full variable domain, in which reference TRBV2 and TRBJ2-7 provide the parts outside the CDR3, is EPEVTQTPSHQVTQMGQEVILRCVPISNHLYFYWYRQILGQKVEFLVSFYNNEISEKSEIFDDQFSVERPDGSNFTLKIRSTKLEDSAMYFCASIVQGAINEQYFGPGTRLTVT.

The rearrangement links TRBV6-1 to TRBJ1-1; no definite D call. The CDR3 loop spans 13 amino acids. Trimming took 6 bases from V and 5 from J, leaving 13 bases between them. Germline values: CDR1 MNHNS, CDR2 SASEGT. The DNA of the CDR3 is TGTGCCAGCAGCGTGAACGATGGTACTGAAGCTTTCTTT. Protein product: CASSVNDGTEAFF.

J is TRBJ2-7 and V is TRBV4-1; D ambiguous. Germline V gene data show CDR1 as MGHRA and CDR2 as YSYEKL. This CDR3 contains 15 residues. The V end lost 0 bases, the J end lost 0 bases, and 9 bases lay between the germline ends. CDR3 in amino acids: CASSQDGRHSYEQYF. DNA for the CDR3: TGCGCCAGCAGCCAAGATGGGCGCCACTCCTACGAGCAGTACTTC.

CDR3 in DNA: TGTGCCAGCAGTGAATCGGGCAGGGGTGCAGAGACCCAGTACTTC. Protein: CASSESGRGAETQYF. The chain uses TRBV25-1 and TRBJ2-5; tentative D call: TRBD1 (6 bases). Germline assignment: CDR1 MGHDK and CDR2 SYGVNS. The CDR3 loop spans 15 amino acids. Trimming left V 1 base short and J 4 bases short, with 13 bases between.

The chain uses TRBV5-5 and TRBJ2-4, with D unresolved. CDR3 length: 14 amino acids. The germline V gene has CDR1 SGHKS and CDR2 YYEKEE (reference sequence). V was clipped by 4 bases and J by 0 bases, with 8 bases between them. CDR3 region: CASSTNLAKNIQYF. CDR3 in DNA: TGTGCCAGCAGCACGAACCTAGCCAAAAACATTCAGTACTTC.

The J gene is TRBJ2-7, the V gene TRBV13; 11 bases line up with TRBD2. The CDR3 contains 15 residues. Germline CDR1 and CDR2: PRHDT and FYEKMQ (reference sequence). V dropped 2 bases and J dropped 7; count of bases not matched to a gene: 7. CDR3 in amino acids: CASSLILAGGGEQYF. CDR3 DNA sequence: TGTGCCAGCAGCTTAATCCTAGCGGGAGGAGGTGAGCAGTACTTC. Based on the CDR3 plus reference TRBV13 and TRBJ2-7, the full variable domain is AAGVIQSPRHLIKEKRETATLKCYPIPRHDTVYWYQQGPGQDPQFLISFYEKMQSDKGSIPDRFSAQQFSDYHSELNMSSLELGDSALYFCASSLILAGGGEQYFGPGTRLTVT.

The chain joins TRBV19 to TRBJ2-7; D gene unclear. The length of the CDR3 is 13 residues. Deletions cut 6 bases from V and 0 bases from J, with 9 bases between. CDR1 and CDR2 from the germline V gene are LNHDA and SQIVND (reference sequence). The CDR3 loop reads CASRDRNSYEQYF. CDR3 bases: TGTGCCAGTAGGGATAGGAACTCCTACGAGCAGTACTTC.

The chain carries TRBV6-5 and TRBJ1-4; the match to TRBD1 covers 9 bases. Germline V gene sequence: CDR1 MNHEY, CDR2 SVGAGI. The ends lost 6 bases at V and 3 bases at J; junction bases unmatched: 2. This CDR3 contains 14 residues. DNA for the CDR3: TGTGCCAGCAGGAGACAGGGGGCTAATGAAAAACTGTTTTTT. Protein product: CASRRQGANEKLFF.

The chain links TRBV5-4 to TRBJ2-3; 11 nucleotides match TRBD1. The CDR3 is made up of 17 amino acids. The ends lost 4 bases at V and 0 bases at J; junction bases unmatched: 7. The germline CDR1 and CDR2 sequences are SGHNT and YYREEE (reference sequence). The CDR3 protein is CASSPTGTGGSTDTQYF. Here the CDR3 DNA reads TGTGCCAGCAGCCCCACCGGGACAGGGGGGAGCACAGATACGCAGTATTTT. The variable domain in full, with the rest retrieved from reference TRBV5-4 and TRBJ2-3, is ETGVTQSPTHLIKTRGQQVTLRCSSQSGHNTVSWYQQALGQGPQFIFQYYREEENGRGNFPPRFSGLQFPNYSSELNVNALELDDSALYLCASSPTGTGGSTDTQYFGPGTRLTVL.

V and J are TRBV5-1 and TRBJ2-3; D is uncertain. The length of the CDR3 is 13 residues. With 0 bases removed from V and 3 bases from J, the gap between germline ends came to 5 bases. Germline V gives CDR1 SGHRS, CDR2 YFSETQ. The CDR3 DNA is TGCGCCAGCAGCTTGGCCCCGACAGATACGCAGTATTTT. Its protein is CASSLAPTDTQYF.

The V gene is TRBV10-3, the J gene TRBJ1-1; 7 nucleotides match TRBD1. CDR3 length: 14 amino acids. Germline V gene data show CDR1 as ENHRY and CDR2 as SYGVKD. After removal of 3 bases from V and 6 bases from J, the junction contained 7 bases not matched to a gene. CDR3 sequence: CAISEKTGVAEAFF. The DNA for the CDR3 is TGTGCCATCAGTGAAAAAACAGGGGTTGCTGAAGCTTTCTTT.

The DNA of the CDR3 is TGTGCCATCAGTGAGGGGGTAGCGGGAGGGCCTGGAAACATTCAGTACTTC. This gives the protein CAISEGVAGGPGNIQYF. The chain recombines TRBV10-3 with TRBJ2-4; 11 nucleotides line up with TRBD2. Germline V gene lookup returns CDR1 ENHRY and CDR2 SYGVKD. The CDR3 is made up of 17 amino acids. With V trimmed by 2 bases and J by 6 bases, 9 bases remained unmatched.

The chain carries TRBV27 and TRBJ2-1; 9 bases line up with TRBD2. The CDR3 runs to 16 residues. Trimming cost V 5 bases and J 4 bases; bases outside gene matches: 9. The germline gives CDR1 MNHEY, CDR2 SMNVEV (reference sequence). The CDR3 coding sequence is TGTGCCAGCAGTCCCTTAACCGCGGGAGGGTACAATGAGCAGTTCTTC. The encoded protein is CASSPLTAGGYNEQFF.

The chain uses TRBV11-3 and TRBJ2-3; D is undetermined. V dropped 5 bases and J dropped 2 bases, with 14 bases sitting between them. Germline CDR1 is SGHNT and CDR2 is YENEEA. The CDR3 is 15 residues long. CDR3 sequence reads: CASSLMGLDTDTQYF. The CDR3 DNA sequence: TGTGCCAGCAGCCTTATGGGGTTGGACACAGATACGCAGTATTTT.

This clone was counted a single time. The chain joins TRBV7-8 to TRBJ2-2; TRBD1 aligns across 9 bases. This CDR3 has 16 amino acids. CDR1 is SGHVS, CDR2 FQNEAQ, per germline. The J segment lost 3 bases and the V segment lost 5 bases, leaving 7 bases of the junction unmatched. The CDR3 DNA reads as TGTGCCAGCAGCCTGACCCGGACAGGGGACACCGGGGAGCTGTTTTTT. Translation: CASSLTRTGDTGELFF.

This clone was found many times. The chain is built from TRBV10-2 and TRBJ2-7; no firm D call. V dropped 11 bases and J dropped 2 bases, with 7 bases sitting between them. The CDR3 runs 10 residues. CDR1 is WSHSY and CDR2 is SAAADI in the germline V gene. CDR3 amino acids: CASGTYEQYF. In DNA form, the CDR3 reads TGCGCCTCAGGAACCTACGAGCAGTACTTC.